This T cell receptor (beta chain) came from a study of cytomegalovirus exposure and HLA in healthy donors. PCR primers comprised 60 Vbeta and 13 Jbeta primers. Sequenced by immunoSEQ multiplex PCR; TCRdb stores in-frame clones only, minus some. The repertoire has 100,000 to 150,000 clones, 70% to 85% of them found once; the top ten carry 4% to 5%. With 8 bases clipped from V and 12 bases from J, the junction kept 20 bases outside the gene matches. The CDR3 loop spans 15 amino acids. Germline V lookup: CDR1 SGHTA, CDR2 FQGNSA. Whole-study results and caveats: Segments of the TCR beta V type were, in most cases, productive about 90% or about 30% of the time in an earlier analysis. Reports showed the classifier diagnosing cytomegalovirus status with high specificity and sensitivity.

As to this clone: Its antigen is unknown.

Specimen: PBMCs. J is TRBJ1-1 and V is TRBV7-2, with TRBD1 matching over 8 bases. The TCR comes from a male donor in good health and CMV-seropositive. This chain's CDR3 is CASGSLGTGRYRTFF. The CDR3 nucleotides read TGTGCCAGCGGATCCCTCGGGACAGGTCGATATCGGACTTTCTTT.